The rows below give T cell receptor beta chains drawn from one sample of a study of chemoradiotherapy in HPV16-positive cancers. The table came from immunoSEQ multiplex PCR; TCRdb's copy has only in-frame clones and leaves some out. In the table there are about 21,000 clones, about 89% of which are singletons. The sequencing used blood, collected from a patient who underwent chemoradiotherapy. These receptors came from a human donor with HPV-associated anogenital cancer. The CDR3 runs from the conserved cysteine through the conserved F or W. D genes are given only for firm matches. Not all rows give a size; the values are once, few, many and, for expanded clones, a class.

cdr3_nt: TGTGCCAGCAAGCGGTCTGGGACCGGGGGCTATGGCTACACCTTC
cdr3_aa: CASKRSGTGGYGYTF
d_call: -
clone_size: few
j_call: TRBJ1-2
v_call: TRBV11-2

cdr3_nt: TGCGCCAGCAGCTTAAGACTCGACCTTCACTACGAGCAGTACTTC
cdr3_aa: CASSLRLDLHYEQYF
d_call: -
clone_size: -
j_call: TRBJ2-7
v_call: TRBV5-1

cdr3_nt: TGTGCCAGCAGTGAATTTGGACTAGCGGGTGAGCAGTACTTC
cdr3_aa: CASSEFGLAGEQYF
d_call: TRBD2
clone_size: -
j_call: TRBJ2-7
v_call: TRBV2

cdr3_nt: TGTGCCAGCAGCTTCCCCGGGACAGGGATGGGTTACGAGCAGTACTTC
cdr3_aa: CASSFPGTGMGYEQYF
d_call: TRBD1
clone_size: -
j_call: TRBJ2-7
v_call: TRBV5-6

cdr3_nt: TGTGCCAGCAGCCCGGTGGCAGAGAGCCAAGAGACCCAGTACTTC
cdr3_aa: CASSPVAESQETQYF
d_call: -
clone_size: -
j_call: TRBJ2-5
v_call: TRBV7-9

cdr3_nt: TGTGCCAGCAGGAGCAGGGGGGCAGCGGCTAGTGGCTTCGCCGGGGAGCTGTTTTTT
cdr3_aa: CASRSRGAAASGFAGELFF
d_call: -
clone_size: -
j_call: TRBJ2-2
v_call: TRBV27

cdr3_nt: TGTGCCAGCAGCTCGGACAGGGGGGTAGGCTACACCTTC
cdr3_aa: CASSSDRGVGYTF
d_call: TRBD1
clone_size: -
j_call: TRBJ1-2
v_call: TRBV5-4

cdr3_nt: TGTGCCAGCAGTTCGGACACCGGGACCAGGTGGGCGCAGTATTTT
cdr3_aa: CASSSDTGTRWAQYF
d_call: -
clone_size: -
j_call: TRBJ2-3
v_call: TRBV27

cdr3_nt: TGTGCCACCAGTCGCTCTGGGGCCAACGTCCTGACTTTC
cdr3_aa: CATSRSGANVLTF
d_call: -
clone_size: -
j_call: TRBJ2-6
v_call: TRBV7-2

cdr3_nt: TGTGCCAGCAGTTTATCGCGGGGGTGGGAGCCCCAGCATTTT
cdr3_aa: CASSLSRGWEPQHF
d_call: -
clone_size: -
j_call: TRBJ1-5
v_call: TRBV27

cdr3_nt: TGTGCCAGCAGCCAAGGGGACGGGGAGTCCTACGAGCAGTACTTC
cdr3_aa: CASSQGDGESYEQYF
d_call: -
clone_size: few
j_call: TRBJ2-7
v_call: TRBV16

cdr3_nt: TGTGCCAGCAGCTTGGCGGGGGGCGGCAATCAGCCCCAGCATTTT
cdr3_aa: CASSLAGGGNQPQHF
d_call: -
clone_size: -
j_call: TRBJ1-5
v_call: TRBV5-6

cdr3_nt: TGTGCCAGCAGTTCTGGTGTGTACACAGATACGCAGTATTTT
cdr3_aa: CASSSGVYTDTQYF
d_call: -
clone_size: once
j_call: TRBJ2-3
v_call: TRBV6-5

cdr3_nt: TGTGCCAGCAGCTTGGCCCTGGGGGTAAGCACAGATACGCAGTATTTT
cdr3_aa: CASSLALGVSTDTQYF
d_call: -
clone_size: -
j_call: TRBJ2-3
v_call: TRBV5-4

cdr3_nt: TGTGCCAGCAGCCATTCTGCCGGGACGGCCTACGAGCAGTACTTC
cdr3_aa: CASSHSAGTAYEQYF
d_call: -
clone_size: -
j_call: TRBJ2-7
v_call: TRBV14

cdr3_nt: TGTGCCTGGGGGACTAGCGCTTACTACAATGAGCAGTTCTTC
cdr3_aa: CAWGTSAYYNEQFF
d_call: TRBD2
clone_size: -
j_call: TRBJ2-1
v_call: TRBV30

cdr3_nt: TGTGCCAGCAGTTTAGAAGCAGGGCTAGCGGGATTTCACAATGAGCAGTTCTTC
cdr3_aa: CASSLEAGLAGFHNEQFF
d_call: TRBD2
clone_size: -
j_call: TRBJ2-1
v_call: TRBV27

cdr3_nt: TGTGCCAGCAGTGATTTACAGGGGTATGGCTACACCTTC
cdr3_aa: CASSDLQGYGYTF
d_call: TRBD1
clone_size: -
j_call: TRBJ1-2
v_call: TRBV2

cdr3_nt: TGTGCCAGCATCCTTTTCCGGGACGGGAGCTACGAGCAGTACTTC
cdr3_aa: CASILFRDGSYEQYF
d_call: -
clone_size: once
j_call: TRBJ2-7
v_call: TRBV21-1

cdr3_nt: TGTGCCAGCAGCCCGGGACAGGGGGTGTGGGGCACAGATACGCAGTATTTT
cdr3_aa: CASSPGQGVWGTDTQYF
d_call: TRBD1
clone_size: -
j_call: TRBJ2-3
v_call: TRBV7-2

cdr3_nt: TGTGCCAGCAGCTTAGTGTGGGGAGAAGGGAGGGGAGAGACCCAGTACTTC
cdr3_aa: CASSLVWGEGRGETQYF
d_call: TRBD2
clone_size: once
j_call: TRBJ2-5
v_call: TRBV7-2

cdr3_nt: TGTGCCAGTAGTCCCCACGCTGGCGGGCCGGGGACAGATACGCAGTATTTT
cdr3_aa: CASSPHAGGPGTDTQYF
d_call: -
clone_size: -
j_call: TRBJ2-3
v_call: TRBV19

cdr3_nt: TGTGCCAGCAGTTTTTTGGACGGGGAGCTGTTTTTT
cdr3_aa: CASSFLDGELFF
d_call: -
clone_size: few
j_call: TRBJ2-2
v_call: TRBV27

cdr3_nt: TGTGCCAGTAGTCTCCTCCCGGGGCTAGCGGACAATGAGCAGTTCTTC
cdr3_aa: CASSLLPGLADNEQFF
d_call: TRBD2
clone_size: -
j_call: TRBJ2-1
v_call: TRBV19

cdr3_nt: TGCGCCAGCAGCTCCCATGGGCAGGGGGCGGGAGAGCAGTACTTC
cdr3_aa: CASSSHGQGAGEQYF
d_call: TRBD1
clone_size: -
j_call: TRBJ2-7
v_call: TRBV5-1

cdr3_nt: TGCGCCAGCAGCCAAGATACGGGCTGGGAGACCCAGTACTTC
cdr3_aa: CASSQDTGWETQYF
d_call: -
clone_size: -
j_call: TRBJ2-5
v_call: TRBV4-3

cdr3_nt: TGTGCCAGCAGCTTAGCGCGACAGCCAAGAACACCTAACTATGGCTACACCTTC
cdr3_aa: CASSLARQPRTPNYGYTF
d_call: -
clone_size: -
j_call: TRBJ1-2
v_call: TRBV7-8

cdr3_nt: TGTGCCAGCAGCTTAAACACAGGGCAGTCCTATGGCTACACCTTC
cdr3_aa: CASSLNTGQSYGYTF
d_call: -
clone_size: once
j_call: TRBJ1-2
v_call: TRBV7-3

cdr3_nt: TGTGCCACCAGCAGAACCTTGAACACTGAAGCTTTCTTT
cdr3_aa: CATSRTLNTEAFF
d_call: -
clone_size: -
j_call: TRBJ1-1
v_call: TRBV15

cdr3_nt: TGTGCCCCAAAAGGGTGGCGGGGGTCTAGCACAGATACGCAGTATTTT
cdr3_aa: CAPKGWRGSSTDTQYF
d_call: TRBD2
clone_size: -
j_call: TRBJ2-3
v_call: TRBV27

cdr3_nt: TGTGCCAGTAGTACACCGGGACAGGGGATAGGTGAGCAGTTCTTC
cdr3_aa: CASSTPGQGIGEQFF
d_call: TRBD1
clone_size: -
j_call: TRBJ2-1
v_call: TRBV19

cdr3_nt: TGCGCCAGCAGCTTTAACATCAGGGGGGGGAAAGAGACCCAGTACTTC
cdr3_aa: CASSFNIRGGKETQYF
d_call: -
clone_size: -
j_call: TRBJ2-5
v_call: TRBV5-1

cdr3_nt: TGCGCCAGCAGCTTGGAGGGGGCTTACGGAAACACCATATATTTT
cdr3_aa: CASSLEGAYGNTIYF
d_call: TRBD1
clone_size: few
j_call: TRBJ1-3
v_call: TRBV5-1

cdr3_nt: TGTGCCAGCAGCTCTAGGCGACGGATGAACTATGGCTACACCTTC
cdr3_aa: CASSSRRRMNYGYTF
d_call: -
clone_size: -
j_call: TRBJ1-2
v_call: TRBV5-6

cdr3_nt: TGCAGTGCTACCCACCAGTCCGAGCAGTACTTC
cdr3_aa: CSATHQSEQYF
d_call: -
clone_size: -
j_call: TRBJ2-7
v_call: TRBV20-1

cdr3_nt: TGTGCTAGCAGCTTAGCTCAGGGGCAACACGAGCAGTACTTC
cdr3_aa: CASSLAQGQHEQYF
d_call: -
clone_size: -
j_call: TRBJ2-7
v_call: TRBV7-7

cdr3_nt: TGCAGCGCCCACAGGACAGGGGCTGGCTATGGCTACACCTTC
cdr3_aa: CSAHRTGAGYGYTF
d_call: TRBD1
clone_size: -
j_call: TRBJ1-2
v_call: TRBV29-1

cdr3_nt: TGTGCCAGCAGCTCGATACTAGCGGGAACAGATACGCAGTATTTT
cdr3_aa: CASSSILAGTDTQYF
d_call: TRBD2
clone_size: -
j_call: TRBJ2-3
v_call: TRBV6-5

cdr3_nt: TGTGCCAGCAGCTCCGGACAGAATAACTATGGCTACACCTTC
cdr3_aa: CASSSGQNNYGYTF
d_call: -
clone_size: -
j_call: TRBJ1-2
v_call: TRBV11-2

cdr3_nt: TGTGCCAGCTCACCACCGAAAACTAGCGGGGGCCGTAACACCGGGGAGCTGTTTTTT
cdr3_aa: CASSPPKTSGGRNTGELFF
d_call: TRBD2
clone_size: -
j_call: TRBJ2-2
v_call: TRBV18

cdr3_nt: TGTGCCAGCAGTCCTTACATCGGAAACACCATATATTTT
cdr3_aa: CASSPYIGNTIYF
d_call: -
clone_size: -
j_call: TRBJ1-3
v_call: TRBV6-5

cdr3_nt: TGTGCCAGCAGCGACCCCGGGGGTCGTATGGAGACCCAGTACTTC
cdr3_aa: CASSDPGGRMETQYF
d_call: -
clone_size: -
j_call: TRBJ2-5
v_call: TRBV5-5

cdr3_nt: TGTGCCAGCAGCCCGGGCCCCCTAGCGGGGGGCAATGAGCAGTTCTTC
cdr3_aa: CASSPGPLAGGNEQFF
d_call: TRBD2
clone_size: -
j_call: TRBJ2-1
v_call: TRBV7-3

cdr3_nt: TGTGCCAGCAGTGAATCCGGGCAGATCTATGGCTACACCTTC
cdr3_aa: CASSESGQIYGYTF
d_call: -
clone_size: -
j_call: TRBJ1-2
v_call: TRBV25-1

cdr3_nt: TGTGCCAGCAGCCCTACATTGAACACTGAAGCTTTCTTT
cdr3_aa: CASSPTLNTEAFF
d_call: -
clone_size: -
j_call: TRBJ1-1
v_call: TRBV7-3

cdr3_nt: TGTGCCAGCAGCTTGATTGCCGGGGAGCTGTTTTTT
cdr3_aa: CASSLIAGELFF
d_call: -
clone_size: -
j_call: TRBJ2-2
v_call: TRBV5-5

cdr3_nt: TGCAGCGTTCCCGGCGCAGGGACGAAAGAGCAGTACTTC
cdr3_aa: CSVPGAGTKEQYF
d_call: -
clone_size: -
j_call: TRBJ2-7
v_call: TRBV29-1

cdr3_nt: TGTGCCAGCAGCTTAGATCGGGGGGGCCCAACTAATGAAAAACTGTTTTTT
cdr3_aa: CASSLDRGGPTNEKLFF
d_call: -
clone_size: -
j_call: TRBJ1-4
v_call: TRBV11-3

cdr3_nt: TGTGCCAGCAGCTTAATCCTCTCCAGCTCCTACAATGAGCAGTTCTTC
cdr3_aa: CASSLILSSSYNEQFF
d_call: -
clone_size: -
j_call: TRBJ2-1
v_call: TRBV11-3

cdr3_nt: TGTGCCAGCAGCGACAGGGGCGGACCGTCCAATGAGCAGTTCTTC
cdr3_aa: CASSDRGGPSNEQFF
d_call: TRBD1
clone_size: -
j_call: TRBJ2-1
v_call: TRBV11-3

cdr3_nt: TGTGCCAGCAGCGTTAGACCGACAGGGGACGGCTATGGCTACACCTTC
cdr3_aa: CASSVRPTGDGYGYTF
d_call: TRBD1
clone_size: -
j_call: TRBJ1-2
v_call: TRBV9

cdr3_nt: TGTGCCAGCAACCTAGCGGGATCCCAAGAGACCCAGTACTTC
cdr3_aa: CASNLAGSQETQYF
d_call: TRBD2
clone_size: -
j_call: TRBJ2-5
v_call: TRBV6-5